This TCR beta chain derives from a study of CD8+CD57+ T cells in acquired aplastic anemia (dated by TCRdb to 2016 to 2019). For the wider study: Extracted DNA from sorted CD4+ and CD8+ cells averaged around 3.4 ug, ranging from about 0.2 to 30 ug. Mean read counts for healthy donor samples were around 10 million for CD4+ cells and fewer than 12 million for CD8+ cells. Here is what the overall study found, with its caveats: Between patients and healthy controls, no significant difference in CD8+ Simpson's diversity was found (P=0.060). Although roughly 30 CD8+ CDR3 sequences were shared by patients and controls, these sequences appeared highly expressed in patients and within the immunodominant clones of patients.

Genomic DNA was used as template for profiling of TCR beta VDJ combinations and CDR3 sequences. An Illumina HiSeq 2000 was the platform used for TCR repertoire sequencing. Processing in the source paper ran as follows. TRBV/TRBJ rearrangement plots, CDR3 size and DJ length profiles, and Simpson's diversity index were used to assess repertoires. The most abundant DNA sequence in the deep sequencing data was defined as the immunodominant clone. CDR3 amino acid sequences were screened for sharing across subjects and were compared with published repertoires and the VDJdb database. The public reads were run again by TCRdb, first through fastp at Q25 and then through MiXCR, and only productive beta chains were kept. A single entry per CDR3 protein holds the most common genes and DNA from its merged rows. What appears here as the V and J calls and clone size reflects TCRdb's work, not the paper's. The sample table contains fewer than 250,000 distinct CDR3 sequences; only one count was recorded for 50% to 55% of them. The ten most abundant clones make up about 17% of the sample.

This clonotype has ten or more counts. No antigen is known for it. No base quality information exists; no much larger clone differs at one position. In the study, sorted CD4+ and CD8+ blood T cells from patients with severe aplastic anemia and from healthy subjects underwent deep sequencing of TCR repertoires. Ficoll-Paque density gradient centrifugation was used to isolate peripheral blood mononuclear cells. Before DNA was extracted, CD4+ and CD8+ T cells were sorted using either FACS or magnetic beads. This clonotype originated in a human donor in good health, serving as a control. The sequencing sample was made of sorted CD4+, CD8+, or CD8+CD57+ T cells (not recorded which) from PBMCs.

The CDR3 region has the sequence CSAKRGTGDEKLFF. The sequenced DNA is TGCAGTGCCAAGCGAGGGACAGGGGATGAAAAACTGTTTTTT. Recombination linked TRBV20-1 to TRBJ1-4; 10 junctional bases match TRBD1. V has 6 bases trimmed and J has 6 bases trimmed; junction bases matching no gene number 7. Via the germline V gene (reference sequence), CDR1 is DFQATT and CDR2 SNEGSKA. Including cysteine and phenylalanine, the CDR3 has 14 amino acids. Only CDR3 DNA is held: 42 bases, read in frame from base 1.